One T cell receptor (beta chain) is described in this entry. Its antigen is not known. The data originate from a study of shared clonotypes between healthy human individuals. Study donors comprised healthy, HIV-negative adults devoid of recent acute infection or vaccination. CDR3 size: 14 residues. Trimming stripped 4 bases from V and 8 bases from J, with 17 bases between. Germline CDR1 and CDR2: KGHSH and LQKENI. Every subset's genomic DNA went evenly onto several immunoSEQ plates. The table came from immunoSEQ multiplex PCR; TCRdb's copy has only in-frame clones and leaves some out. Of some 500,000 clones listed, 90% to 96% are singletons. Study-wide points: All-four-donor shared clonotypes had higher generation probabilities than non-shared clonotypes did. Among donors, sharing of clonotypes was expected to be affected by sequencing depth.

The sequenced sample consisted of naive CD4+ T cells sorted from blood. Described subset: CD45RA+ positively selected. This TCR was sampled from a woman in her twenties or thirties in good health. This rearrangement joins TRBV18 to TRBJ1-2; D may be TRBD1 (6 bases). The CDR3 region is CASSRTEGGLGYTF. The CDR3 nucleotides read TGTGCCAGCTCACGGACAGAAGGAGGCTTAGGCTACACCTTC.